The 13 T cell receptor beta chains presented below share a single source sample, sequenced in a study of T-cell reconstitution after alpha-beta-depleted transplantation in children. TCRbeta library preparation incorporated unique molecular identifiers. TCRdb re-derived calls from the PCR reads in MiXCR, one entry per CDR3 protein. Seen here are around 500,000 distinct CDR3 sequences, under 15% observed once, and the top ten hold about 5%. The sequences come from PBMCs from the stem cell graft donor, collected from the stem cell graft. These receptors were obtained from a human donor who donated a stem cell graft to a child with combined immunodeficiency.

In this sample, this clonotype turned up many times. CDR3 sequence (DNA): TGTGCCAGCAGCTGGGGCGGGGGCTACGAGCAGTACTTC. Translated: CASSWGGGYEQYF. The V and J genes are TRBV7-9 and TRBJ2-7, with 7 bases lining up with TRBD2. V lost 4 bases and J lost 3; bases outside the gene matches: 3. The CDR3 extends over 13 amino acids. Germline CDR1 reads SEHNR; CDR2 reads FQNEAQ (reference sequence).

The chain employs TRBV7-7 and TRBJ2-5; a possible D gene is TRBD1 (6 bases). Germline CDR1 reads SSHAT; CDR2 reads FNYEAQ (reference sequence). The V end lost 4 bases, the J end lost 1 base, and 13 bases lay between the germline ends. The CDR3 runs to 15 residues. For the CDR3, the DNA is TGTGCCAGCAGCTACCTCGGGACATCCCAAGAGACCCAGTACTTC. It is translated as CASSYLGTSQETQYF.

The sample holds many counts of this clonotype. This rearrangement joins TRBV12-3 or TRBV12-4 to TRBJ1-1, with D maybe TRBD1 (6 bases). The CDR3 has 14 amino acids. The V and J ends lost 5 bases and 4 bases respectively, with 14 bases between them. For the CDR3, the DNA is TGTGCCAGCAGTATACAGGGTTCAGGCACTGAAGCTTTCTTT. This gives the protein CASSIQGSGTEAFF.

V usage is TRBV20-1 and J usage is TRBJ2-3; no reliable D call. This CDR3 contains 15 residues. V lost 6 bases and J 4 bases, leaving 20 bases between the germline ends. Germline assignment: CDR1 DFQATT and CDR2 SNEGSKA (reference sequence). As DNA, the CDR3 is TGCAGTGCGGGGTGGCGACTTAGGAAGGCAGATACGCAGTATTTT. This sequence encodes CSAGWRLRKADTQYF.

This clonotype was observed a few times. The CDR3 coding sequence is TGTGCCAGCGCACTAGGGGCCTTCTATAATTCACCCCTCCACTTT. Translation gives CASALGAFYNSPLHF. This chain connects TRBV27 to TRBJ1-6; possible D gene TRBD1, 5 bases. This CDR3 comprises 15 residues. The ends were cut back, 8 bases at V and 3 bases at J, with 14 bases in the middle. From germline, CDR1 is MNHEY and CDR2 SMNVEV (reference sequence).

This clonotype was recorded many times. V usage is TRBV10-3 and J usage is TRBJ2-2, with D perhaps matching TRBD1 or TRBD2 (6 bases each). Germline CDR1 and CDR2: ENHRY and SYGVKD. The CDR3 contains 14 residues. Deletions cut 8 bases from V and 3 bases from J, with 13 bases between. CDR3 region: CAIGGAGDTGELFF. CDR3 nucleotide sequence: TGTGCCATCGGAGGGGCAGGGGACACCGGGGAGCTGTTTTTT.

This clonotype came up many times. V usage is TRBV27 and J usage is TRBJ2-3; possible D gene TRBD2, 6 bases. Between the trimmed V and J ends, which lost 4 bases and 8 bases, there was a span of 19 bases. This CDR3 region has 15 residues. Germline CDR1 MNHEY, CDR2 SMNVEV (reference sequence). CDR3 in DNA: TGTGCCAGCAGTTCCCCCGGGGACTGGGGGGTTACGCAGTATTTT. Translating it yields CASSSPGDWGVTQYF.

This clonotype was detected ten times or more. This sequence joins TRBV9 and TRBJ1-2, with TRBD1 matching over 11 bases. The junction had 10 bases not matched to a gene; V was cut back by 3 bases and J by 6 bases. The germline V gene has CDR1 SGDLS and CDR2 YYNGEE. The CDR3 is 16 amino acids. DNA of the CDR3: TGTGCCAGCAGCGAAAACCGGGACAGGGGGAAGAATGGCTACACCTTC. Residues: CASSENRDRGKNGYTF.

The V gene is TRBV4-1, the J gene TRBJ2-3; 8 nucleotides align to TRBD1. This CDR3 is 16 amino acids long. The germline V gene has CDR1 MGHRA and CDR2 YSYEKL. J gave up 3 bases and V 3 bases, and 8 bases lay outside the gene matches. For the CDR3, the DNA is TGCGCCAGCAGCCAGGCAGGGGGCGAGAGGACAGATACGCAGTATTTT. This gives the protein CASSQAGGERTDTQYF.

This chain joins TRBV24-1 and TRBJ2-5; D is unclear. CDR3 length: 14 residues. Deletions cut 0 bases from V and 5 bases from J, with 9 bases between. Germline V gene lookup returns CDR1 KGHDR and CDR2 SFDVKD. The CDR3 region is CATSDLQEMETQYF. CDR3 DNA sequence: TGTGCCACCAGTGATTTGCAGGAGATGGAGACCCAGTACTTC.

This clonotype came up a few times. This chain uses TRBV15 with TRBJ2-5, with D unresolved. Germline V gene sequence: CDR1 LNHNV, CDR2 YYDKDF (reference sequence). V shed 5 bases and J shed 4 bases, with 14 bases lying between them. The CDR3 is 14 amino acids. The CDR3 bases are TGTGCCACCAGCGCTACGAATCTCGGAGAGACCCAGTACTTC. It translates to CATSATNLGETQYF.

This clonotype was seen at least ten times. This chain links TRBV24-1 with TRBJ1-5, with D perhaps matching TRBD1 (5 bases). Trimming pared 12 bases from V and 2 bases from J, leaving 16 bases between. Germline V gene data show CDR1 as KGHDR and CDR2 as SFDVKD. The CDR3 length is 14 residues. CDR3 amino acids: CALYPQGRNQPQHF. CDR3 nucleotide sequence: TGTGCCCTCTACCCCCAGGGACGCAATCAGCCCCAGCATTTT.

In its sample, this clonotype was seen a few times. The chain employs TRBV3-1 and TRBJ1-6; TRBD1 might be the D (6 bases). The CDR3 spans 15 residues. Per the germline V gene, CDR1 is LGHDT and CDR2 is YNNKEL (reference sequence). V lost 3 bases and J 7 bases, leaving 13 bases between the germline ends. In DNA, the CDR3 is TGTGCCAGCAGCCAGGTATTGCAGGGGAATTCACCCCTCCACTTT. Translation: CASSQVLQGNSPLHF.